Sequencing of this TCR beta chain was carried out in a study of blood T cell repertoires in COVID-19. Study at large: PBMCs, B-cell-depleted T cells, or T cells provided the cDNA or gDNA that made up the material.

The CDR3 length is 14 residues. Trimming removed 7 bases from V and 2 bases from J; junction bases left unmatched: 6. Germline CDR1 SEHNR, CDR2 FQNEAQ (reference sequence). Per the study methods: Reference gene primer amplification in the assay estimated nucleated cell counts. The table came from immunoSEQ multiplex PCR; TCRdb's copy has only in-frame clones and leaves some out. V, J and clone size reflect that table, while D and trimming were determined from the DNA. The sample holds approximately 240,000 clones, 85% seen once. This clonotype was obtained from a woman aged 55-69 years with active or convalescent COVID-19. The sequenced sample was peripheral blood. The chain combines TRBV7-9 with TRBJ2-3, with 7 bases that match TRBD1. This CDR3 is CASNGDSLTDTQYF. The CDR3 DNA reads as TGTGCCAGCAACGGGGACAGCCTCACAGATACGCAGTATTTT. The variable domain in full, completed from reference TRBV7-9 and TRBJ2-3, reads DTGVSQNPRHKITKRGQNVTFRCDPISEHNRLYWYRQTLGQGPEFLTYFQNEAQLEKSRLLSDRFSAERPKGSFSTLEIQRTEQGDSAMYLCASNGDSLTDTQYFGPGTRLTVL.